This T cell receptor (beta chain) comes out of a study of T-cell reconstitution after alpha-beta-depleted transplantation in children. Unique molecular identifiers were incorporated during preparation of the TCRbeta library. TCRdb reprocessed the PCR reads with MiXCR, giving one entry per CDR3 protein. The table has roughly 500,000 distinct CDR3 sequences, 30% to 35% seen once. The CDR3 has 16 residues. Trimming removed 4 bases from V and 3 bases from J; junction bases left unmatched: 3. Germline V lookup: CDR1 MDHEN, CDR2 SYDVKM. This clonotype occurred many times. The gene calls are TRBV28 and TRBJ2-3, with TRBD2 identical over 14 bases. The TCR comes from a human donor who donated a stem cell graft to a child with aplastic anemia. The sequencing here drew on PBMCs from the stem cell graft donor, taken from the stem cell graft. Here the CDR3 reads CASSSGTSGRTDTQYF. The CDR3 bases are TGTGCCAGCAGTTCCGGGACTAGCGGGAGAACAGATACGCAGTATTTT.